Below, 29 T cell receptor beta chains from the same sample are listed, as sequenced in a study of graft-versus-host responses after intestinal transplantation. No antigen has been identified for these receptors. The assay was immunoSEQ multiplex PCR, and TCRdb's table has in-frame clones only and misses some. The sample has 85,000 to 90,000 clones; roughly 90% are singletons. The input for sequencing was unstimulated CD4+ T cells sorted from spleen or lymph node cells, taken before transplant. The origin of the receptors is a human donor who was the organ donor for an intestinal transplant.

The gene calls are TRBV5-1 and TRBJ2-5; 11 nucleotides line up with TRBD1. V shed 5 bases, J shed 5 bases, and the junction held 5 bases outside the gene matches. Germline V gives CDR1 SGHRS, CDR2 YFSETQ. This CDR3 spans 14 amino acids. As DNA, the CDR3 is TGCGCCAGCAGTCGGACAGGGGGCTCGGAGACCCAGTACTTC. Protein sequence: CASSRTGGSETQYF.

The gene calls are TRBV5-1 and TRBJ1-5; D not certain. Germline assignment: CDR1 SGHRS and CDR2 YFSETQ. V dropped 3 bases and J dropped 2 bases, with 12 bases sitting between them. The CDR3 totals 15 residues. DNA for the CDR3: TGCGCCAGCAGCTCGGACGGGGTCGGCAATCAGCCCCAGCATTTT. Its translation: CASSSDGVGNQPQHF. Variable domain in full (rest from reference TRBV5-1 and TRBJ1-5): KAGVTQTPRYLIKTRGQQVTLSCSPISGHRSVSWYQQTPGQGLQFLFEYFSETQRNKGNFPGRFSGRQFSNSRSEMNVSTLELGDSALYLCASSSDGVGNQPQHFGDGTRLSIL.

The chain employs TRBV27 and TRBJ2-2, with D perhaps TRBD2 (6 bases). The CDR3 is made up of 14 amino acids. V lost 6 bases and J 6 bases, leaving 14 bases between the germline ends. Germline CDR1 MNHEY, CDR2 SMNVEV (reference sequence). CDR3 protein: CASSTGLRPGELFF. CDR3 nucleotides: TGTGCCAGCAGCACGGGACTCCGACCCGGGGAGCTGTTTTTT.

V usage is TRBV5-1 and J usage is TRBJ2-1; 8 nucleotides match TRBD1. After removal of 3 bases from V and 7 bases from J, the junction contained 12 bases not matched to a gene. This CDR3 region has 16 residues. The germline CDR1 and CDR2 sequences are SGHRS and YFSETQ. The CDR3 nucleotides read TGCGCCAGCAGCTGGACGCGGGACAGGTTTAGGAATGAGCAGTTCTTC. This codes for CASSWTRDRFRNEQFF.

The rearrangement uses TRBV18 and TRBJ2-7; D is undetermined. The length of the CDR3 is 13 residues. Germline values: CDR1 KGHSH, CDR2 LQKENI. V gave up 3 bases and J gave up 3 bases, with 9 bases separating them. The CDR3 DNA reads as TGTGCCAGCTCACCGGGCCCCGACTACGAGCAGTACTTC. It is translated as CASSPGPDYEQYF.

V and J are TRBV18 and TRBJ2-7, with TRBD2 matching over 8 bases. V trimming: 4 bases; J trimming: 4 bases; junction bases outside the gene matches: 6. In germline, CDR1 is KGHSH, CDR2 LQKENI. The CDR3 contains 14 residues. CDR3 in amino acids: CASSLAGGGYEQYF. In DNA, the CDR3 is TGTGCCAGCTCACTGGCGGGGGGCGGTTACGAGCAGTACTTC.

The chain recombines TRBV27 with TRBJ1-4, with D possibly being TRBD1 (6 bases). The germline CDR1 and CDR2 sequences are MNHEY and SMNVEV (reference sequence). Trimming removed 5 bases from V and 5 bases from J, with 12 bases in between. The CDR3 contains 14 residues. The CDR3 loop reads CASSPTGPNEKLFF. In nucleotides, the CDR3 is TGTGCCAGCAGTCCGACAGGACCAAATGAAAAACTGTTTTTT.

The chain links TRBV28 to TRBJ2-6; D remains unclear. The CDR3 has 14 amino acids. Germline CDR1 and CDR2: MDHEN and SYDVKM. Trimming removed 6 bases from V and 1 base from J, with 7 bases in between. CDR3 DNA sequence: TGTGCCAGCAGCCCCCATTCTGGGGCCAACGTCCTGACTTTC. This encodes CASSPHSGANVLTF. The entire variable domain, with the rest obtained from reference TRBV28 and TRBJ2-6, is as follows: DVKVTQSSRYLVKRTGEKVFLECVQDMDHENMFWYRQDPGLGLRLIYFSYDVKMKEKGDIPEGYSVSREKKERFSLILESASTNQTSMYLCASSPHSGANVLTFGAGSRLTVL.

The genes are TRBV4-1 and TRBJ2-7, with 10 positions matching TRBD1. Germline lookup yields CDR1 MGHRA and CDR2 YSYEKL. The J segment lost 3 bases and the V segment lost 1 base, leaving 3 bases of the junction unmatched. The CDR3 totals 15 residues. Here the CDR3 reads CASSQGQGASYEQYF. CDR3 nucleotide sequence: TGCGCCAGCAGCCAAGGACAGGGGGCGAGCTACGAGCAGTACTTC.

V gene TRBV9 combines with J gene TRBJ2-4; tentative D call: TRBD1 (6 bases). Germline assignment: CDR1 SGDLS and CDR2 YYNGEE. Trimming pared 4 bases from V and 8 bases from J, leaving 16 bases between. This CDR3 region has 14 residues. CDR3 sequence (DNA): TGTGCCAGCAGCCCCCGACAGGTTGGAGACATTCAGTACTTC. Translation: CASSPRQVGDIQYF. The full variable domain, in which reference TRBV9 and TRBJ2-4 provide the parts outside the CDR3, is DSGVTQTPKHLITATGQRVTLRCSPRSGDLSVYWYQQSLDQGLQFLIQYYNGEERAKGNILERFSAQQFPDLHSELNLSSLELGDSALYFCASSPRQVGDIQYFGAGTRLSVL.

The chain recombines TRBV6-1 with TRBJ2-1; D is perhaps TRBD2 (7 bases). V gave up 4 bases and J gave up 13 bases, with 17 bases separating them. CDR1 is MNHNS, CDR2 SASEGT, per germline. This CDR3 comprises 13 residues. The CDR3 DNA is TGTGCCAGCAGTGTCGGACTAGAGGGGACACAGTTCTTC. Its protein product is CASSVGLEGTQFF.

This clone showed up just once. Here the CDR3 DNA reads TGTGCCAGCAACCGACCGGGACTAGCGAACCATGAGCAGTTCTTC. Translated, it gives CASNRPGLANHEQFF. The J gene is TRBJ2-1, the V gene TRBV6-5; TRBD2 aligns across 10 bases. With 7 bases clipped from V and 8 bases from J, the junction kept 11 bases outside the gene matches. CDR3 size: 15 residues. Germline values: CDR1 MNHEY, CDR2 SVGAGI.

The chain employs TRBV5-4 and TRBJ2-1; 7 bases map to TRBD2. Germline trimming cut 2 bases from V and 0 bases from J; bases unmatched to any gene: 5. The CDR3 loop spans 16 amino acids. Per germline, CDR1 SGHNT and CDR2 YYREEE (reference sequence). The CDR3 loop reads CASSFKGGSSYNEQFF. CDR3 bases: TGTGCCAGCAGCTTTAAAGGCGGGAGCTCCTACAATGAGCAGTTCTTC.

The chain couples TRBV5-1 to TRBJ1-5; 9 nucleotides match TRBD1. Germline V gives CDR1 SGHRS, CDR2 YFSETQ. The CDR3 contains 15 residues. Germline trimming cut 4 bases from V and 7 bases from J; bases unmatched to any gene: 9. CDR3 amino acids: CASSPGQGSSQPQHF. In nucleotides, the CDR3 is TGCGCCAGCAGCCCGGGACAGGGCTCGTCCCAGCCCCAGCATTTT.

The CDR3 spells CASSLFDGADYEQYF. The CDR3 nucleotides read TGTGCCAGCAGCTTATTCGATGGGGCGGACTACGAGCAGTACTTC. The gene calls are TRBV7-9 and TRBJ2-7, with D tentatively TRBD1 (5 bases). Germline-derived CDR1 and CDR2 are SEHNR and FQNEAQ (reference sequence). CDR3 length equals 15 residues. Trimming removed 2 bases at V and 3 bases at J, with 14 bases between.

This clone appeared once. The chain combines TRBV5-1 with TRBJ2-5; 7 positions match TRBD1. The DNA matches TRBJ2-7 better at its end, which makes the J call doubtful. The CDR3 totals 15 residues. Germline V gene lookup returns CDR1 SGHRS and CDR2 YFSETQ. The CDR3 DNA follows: TGCGCCAGCAGCTACCTGGGACAGACCGCCTACGAGCAGTACTTC. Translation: CASSYLGQTAYEQYF.

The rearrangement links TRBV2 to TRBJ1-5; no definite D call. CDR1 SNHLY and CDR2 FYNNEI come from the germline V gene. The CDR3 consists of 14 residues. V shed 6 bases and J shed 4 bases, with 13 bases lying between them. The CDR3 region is CASRRTGTNQPQHF. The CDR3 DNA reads TGTGCCAGCAGGAGGACGGGAACAAATCAGCCCCAGCATTTT.

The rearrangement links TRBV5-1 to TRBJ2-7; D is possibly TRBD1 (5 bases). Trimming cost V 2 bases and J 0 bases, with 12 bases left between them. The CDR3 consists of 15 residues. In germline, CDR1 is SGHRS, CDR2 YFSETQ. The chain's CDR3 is CASSFYQGPSYEQYF. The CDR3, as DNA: TGCGCCAGCAGCTTTTACCAGGGTCCCTCCTACGAGCAGTACTTC.

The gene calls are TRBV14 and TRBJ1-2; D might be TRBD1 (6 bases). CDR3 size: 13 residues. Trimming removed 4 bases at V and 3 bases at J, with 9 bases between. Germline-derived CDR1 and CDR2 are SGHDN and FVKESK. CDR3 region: CASSPGQYYGYTF. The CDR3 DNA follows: TGTGCCAGCAGCCCCGGACAGTACTATGGCTACACCTTC. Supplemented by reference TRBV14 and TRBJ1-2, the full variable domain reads EAGVTQFPSHSVIEKGQTVTLRCDPISGHDNLYWYRRVMGKEIKFLLHFVKESKQDESGMPNNRFLAERTGGTYSTLKVQPAELEDSGVYFCASSPGQYYGYTFGSGTRLTVV.

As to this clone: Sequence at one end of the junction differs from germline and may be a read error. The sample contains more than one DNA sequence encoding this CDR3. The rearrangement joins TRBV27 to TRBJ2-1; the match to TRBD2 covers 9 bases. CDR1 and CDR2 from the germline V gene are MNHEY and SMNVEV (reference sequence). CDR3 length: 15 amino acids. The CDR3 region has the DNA TGCGCCAGCGGCGACCTAGCGGGAAGTCCCAATGAGCAGTTCTTC. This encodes CASGDLAGSPNEQFF.

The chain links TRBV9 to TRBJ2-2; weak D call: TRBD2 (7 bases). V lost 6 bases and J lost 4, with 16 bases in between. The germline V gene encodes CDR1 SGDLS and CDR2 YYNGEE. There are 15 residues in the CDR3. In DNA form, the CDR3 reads TGTGCCAGCACCCGAGGGGGGGGAATCACCGGGGAGCTGTTTTTT. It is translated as CASTRGGGITGELFF. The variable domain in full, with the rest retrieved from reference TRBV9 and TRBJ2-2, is DSGVTQTPKHLITATGQRVTLRCSPRSGDLSVYWYQQSLDQGLQFLIQYYNGEERAKGNILERFSAQQFPDLHSELNLSSLELGDSALYFCASTRGGGITGELFFGEGSRLTVL.

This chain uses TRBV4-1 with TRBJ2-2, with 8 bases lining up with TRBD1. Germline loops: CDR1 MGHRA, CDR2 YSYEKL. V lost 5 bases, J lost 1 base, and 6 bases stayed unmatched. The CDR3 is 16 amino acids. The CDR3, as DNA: TGCGCCAGCAGCTTGCACAGGGGGAGGAACACCGGGGAGCTGTTTTTT. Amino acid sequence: CASSLHRGRNTGELFF.

The chain's CDR3 is CASRRDVPNQPQHF. The CDR3, as DNA: TGTGCCAGCAGACGAGATGTCCCTAATCAGCCCCAGCATTTT. V gene TRBV2 combines with J gene TRBJ1-5; D gene unclear. The CDR3 is 14 residues long. Germline CDR1 is SNHLY and CDR2 is FYNNEI. The V and J ends lost 6 bases and 4 bases respectively, with 13 bases between them. The full variable domain, rest sourced from reference TRBV2 and TRBJ1-5, is EPEVTQTPSHQVTQMGQEVILRCVPISNHLYFYWYRQILGQKVEFLVSFYNNEISEKSEIFDDQFSVERPDGSNFTLKIRSTKLEDSAMYFCASRRDVPNQPQHFGDGTRLSIL.

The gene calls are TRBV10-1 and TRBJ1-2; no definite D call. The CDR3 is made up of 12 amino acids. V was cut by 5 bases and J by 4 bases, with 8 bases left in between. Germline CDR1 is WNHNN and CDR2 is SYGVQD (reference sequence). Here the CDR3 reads CASSPGGYGYTF. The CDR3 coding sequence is TGCGCCAGCAGTCCAGGTGGCTATGGCTACACCTTC.

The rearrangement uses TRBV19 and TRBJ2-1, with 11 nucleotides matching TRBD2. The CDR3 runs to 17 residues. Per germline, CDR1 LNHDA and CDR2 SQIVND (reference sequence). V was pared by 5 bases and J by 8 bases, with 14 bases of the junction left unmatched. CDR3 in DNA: TGTGCCAGTAGTGGCATAACTAGCGGGAGAATTATAGATGAGCAGTTCTTC. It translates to CASSGITSGRIIDEQFF.

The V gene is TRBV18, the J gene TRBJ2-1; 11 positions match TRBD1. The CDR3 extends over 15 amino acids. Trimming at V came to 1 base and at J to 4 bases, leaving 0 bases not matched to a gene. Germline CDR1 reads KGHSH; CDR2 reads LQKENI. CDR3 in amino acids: CASSPRDRGYNEQFF. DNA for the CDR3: TGTGCCAGCTCACCACGGGACAGGGGGTACAATGAGCAGTTCTTC. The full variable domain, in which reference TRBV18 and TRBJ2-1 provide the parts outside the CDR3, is NAGVMQNPRHLVRRRGQEARLRCSPMKGHSHVYWYRQLPEEGLKFMVYLQKENIIDESGMPKERFSAEFPKEGPSILRIQQVVRGDSAAYFCASSPRDRGYNEQFFGPGTRLTVL.

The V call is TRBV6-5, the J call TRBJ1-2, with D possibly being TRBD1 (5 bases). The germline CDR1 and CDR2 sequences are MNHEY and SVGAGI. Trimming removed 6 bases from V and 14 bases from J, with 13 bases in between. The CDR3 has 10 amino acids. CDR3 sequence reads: CASRQGMQTF. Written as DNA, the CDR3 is TGTGCCAGCAGGCAGGGCATGCAAACCTTC.

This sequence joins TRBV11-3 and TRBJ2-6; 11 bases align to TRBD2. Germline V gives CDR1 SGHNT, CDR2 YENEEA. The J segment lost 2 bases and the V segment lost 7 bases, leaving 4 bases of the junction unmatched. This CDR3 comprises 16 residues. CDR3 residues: CASTRLAGTGANVLTF. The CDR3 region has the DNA TGTGCCAGCACCAGACTAGCGGGGACTGGGGCCAACGTCCTGACTTTC.

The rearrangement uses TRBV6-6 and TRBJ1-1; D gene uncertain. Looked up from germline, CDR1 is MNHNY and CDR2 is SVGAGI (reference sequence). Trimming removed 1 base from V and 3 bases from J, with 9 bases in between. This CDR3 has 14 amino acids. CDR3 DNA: TGTGCCAGCAGTTACTACTGGAGGGACACTGAAGCTTTCTTT. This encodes CASSYYWRDTEAFF.